This T cell receptor beta chain is from a study of chemoradiotherapy in HPV16-positive cancers. Across the whole study: Functional T-cell assays on a couple of HPV16-positive patients' cells defined candidate HPV-specific clones and common TCR motifs. Findings of the study overall: Candidate HPV-specific clones and E7-related TCR motifs grew in tumor during treatment. Functional assays defining HPV-specific T cells used only a couple of HPV16-positive patients.

This clone was counted a single time. The antigen remains unidentified. Repertoires were sampled repeatedly during chemoradiotherapy. The assay was immunoSEQ multiplex PCR, and TCRdb's table has in-frame clones only and misses some. The data contain 9,500 to 15,000 clones, roughly 76% of them singletons. The source is a human donor with HPV-associated anogenital cancer. This specimen was collected from a patient who underwent chemoradiotherapy.

CDR3 sequence: CASRGAGGQGIYEQYF. CDR3 nucleotides: TGTGCCAGTAGAGGCGCTGGGGGCCAGGGAATCTACGAGCAGTACTTC. This chain uses TRBV19 with TRBJ2-7, with a possible D match to TRBD1 (6 bases). Germline values: CDR1 LNHDA, CDR2 SQIVND (reference sequence). The CDR3 sequence is 16 residues long. The V end was cut by 6 bases, the J end by 3 bases, with 21 bases between.